The rows below give T cell receptor beta chains drawn from one sample of a study of blood T cell repertoires in COVID-19. Sequenced by immunoSEQ multiplex PCR; TCRdb stores in-frame clones only, minus some. Here the sample spans around 75,000 clones, around 90% being singletons. Sequencing input: peripheral blood. These receptor sequences come from a man in his fifties or sixties with acute or convalescent COVID-19. The CDR3 runs from the conserved cysteine through the conserved F or W. Each record gives: CDR3 protein, CDR3 DNA, CDR3 length, D gene, clone size, J gene, V gene. A D gene is named only where the DNA matches it firmly. Clone size appears in some rows only: once, few, many, or a class for an expanded clone.

cdr3_aa: CASSLGQGGYYGYTF
cdr3_nt: TGTGCCAGCAGCTTGGGACAGGGGGGGTACTATGGCTACACCTTC
cdr3_length: 15
d_call: TRBD1
clone_size: few
j_call: TRBJ1-2
v_call: TRBV5-4

cdr3_aa: CASSVLADTQYF
cdr3_nt: TGTGCCAGCAGCGTCCTCGCAGATACGCAGTATTTT
cdr3_length: 12
d_call: .
clone_size: .
j_call: TRBJ2-3
v_call: TRBV9

cdr3_aa: CASSISGDGRGSTDTQYF
cdr3_nt: TGTGCCAGTAGTATAAGCGGTGACGGGAGAGGGAGCACAGATACGCAGTATTTT
cdr3_length: 18
d_call: .
clone_size: .
j_call: TRBJ2-3
v_call: TRBV19

cdr3_aa: CASSQGAMDTDTQYF
cdr3_nt: TGCGCCAGCAGCCAAGGAGCGATGGACACAGATACGCAGTATTTT
cdr3_length: 15
d_call: .
clone_size: .
j_call: TRBJ2-3
v_call: TRBV4-3

cdr3_aa: CASSVWTAQTNEKLFF
cdr3_nt: TGTGCCAGCAGCGTCTGGACAGCTCAAACTAATGAAAAACTGTTTTTT
cdr3_length: 16
d_call: .
clone_size: .
j_call: TRBJ1-4
v_call: TRBV7-2

cdr3_aa: CSVGVGSTEAFF
cdr3_nt: TGCAGCGTTGGCGTCGGTAGCACTGAAGCTTTCTTT
cdr3_length: 12
d_call: .
clone_size: .
j_call: TRBJ1-1
v_call: TRBV29-1

cdr3_aa: CASRNAGTSGSNEQFF
cdr3_nt: TGTGCCAGCAGAAATGCCGGGACTAGCGGGTCCAATGAGCAGTTCTTC
cdr3_length: 16
d_call: TRBD2
clone_size: .
j_call: TRBJ2-1
v_call: TRBV5-4

cdr3_aa: CASSVLVGADEQYF
cdr3_nt: TGTGCCAGCAGCGTCCTAGTAGGGGCAGATGAGCAGTACTTC
cdr3_length: 14
d_call: .
clone_size: few
j_call: TRBJ2-7
v_call: TRBV7-9

cdr3_aa: CASSFKETQYF
cdr3_nt: TGTGCCAGCAGTTTTAAAGAGACCCAGTACTTC
cdr3_length: 11
d_call: .
clone_size: .
j_call: TRBJ2-5
v_call: TRBV12-3/TRBV12-4

cdr3_aa: CASSNFDRGSVTNEKLFF
cdr3_nt: TGTGCCAGCAGCAACTTCGACAGGGGCAGTGTGACTAATGAAAAACTGTTTTTT
cdr3_length: 18
d_call: .
clone_size: .
j_call: TRBJ1-4
v_call: TRBV21-1

cdr3_aa: CASSYRLAESYEQYF
cdr3_nt: TGTGCCAGCAGTTATCGACTAGCGGAGTCCTACGAGCAGTACTTC
cdr3_length: 15
d_call: TRBD2
clone_size: once
j_call: TRBJ2-7
v_call: TRBV6-2/TRBV6-3

cdr3_aa: CAWSRPPGNTEAFF
cdr3_nt: TGTGCCTGGAGTCGTCCCCCGGGGAACACTGAAGCTTTCTTT
cdr3_length: 14
d_call: .
clone_size: .
j_call: TRBJ1-1
v_call: TRBV30

cdr3_aa: CASSLALGQGTDSPLHF
cdr3_nt: TGCGCCAGCAGCTTGGCGTTGGGACAGGGGACGGATTCACCCCTCCACTTT
cdr3_length: 17
d_call: TRBD1
clone_size: .
j_call: TRBJ1-6
v_call: TRBV5-1

cdr3_aa: CASTALLAAQPQHF
cdr3_nt: TGTGCCAGCACGGCGCTTTTAGCGGCTCAGCCCCAGCATTTT
cdr3_length: 14
d_call: .
clone_size: few
j_call: TRBJ1-5
v_call: TRBV6-5

cdr3_aa: CASSLARLAGSTDTQYF
cdr3_nt: TGCGCCAGCAGCTTGGCCCGACTAGCGGGGAGCACAGATACGCAGTATTTT
cdr3_length: 17
d_call: TRBD2
clone_size: .
j_call: TRBJ2-3
v_call: TRBV5-1

cdr3_aa: CASSQDGLAGYNEQFF
cdr3_nt: TGTGCCAGCAGCCAAGATGGGCTAGCGGGATACAATGAGCAGTTCTTC
cdr3_length: 16
d_call: TRBD2
clone_size: .
j_call: TRBJ2-1
v_call: TRBV3-1/TRBV3-2

cdr3_aa: CASSGSIHSGNTIYF
cdr3_nt: TGTGCCAGCAGCGGGTCTATCCACTCTGGAAACACCATATATTTT
cdr3_length: 15
d_call: .
clone_size: once
j_call: TRBJ1-3
v_call: TRBV28

cdr3_aa: CSVVYRVNGYTF
cdr3_nt: TGCAGCGTTGTCTACAGGGTGAATGGCTACACCTTC
cdr3_length: 12
d_call: .
clone_size: .
j_call: TRBJ1-2
v_call: TRBV29-1

cdr3_aa: CASSYYRRDYEAFF
cdr3_nt: TGTGCCAGCAGTTACTACAGGAGGGATTATGAAGCTTTCTTT
cdr3_length: 14
d_call: .
clone_size: .
j_call: TRBJ1-1
v_call: TRBV6-5

cdr3_aa: CASSGQLNTEAFF
cdr3_nt: TGTGCCAGTAGTGGACAGCTGAACACTGAAGCTTTCTTT
cdr3_length: 13
d_call: .
clone_size: .
j_call: TRBJ1-1
v_call: TRBV19

cdr3_aa: CASSPETGVTYNEQFF
cdr3_nt: TGTGCCAGCAGTCCGGAGACGGGAGTGACCTACAATGAGCAGTTCTTC
cdr3_length: 16
d_call: .
clone_size: .
j_call: TRBJ2-1
v_call: TRBV27

cdr3_aa: CATSDPPGLAQYF
cdr3_nt: TGTGCCACCAGTGATCCCCCGGGACTAGCGCAGTATTTT
cdr3_length: 13
d_call: TRBD2
clone_size: .
j_call: TRBJ2-3
v_call: TRBV24-1

cdr3_aa: CASSIWDSTGELFF
cdr3_nt: TGTGCCAGTAGTATATGGGACAGCACCGGGGAGCTGTTTTTT
cdr3_length: 14
d_call: TRBD1
clone_size: .
j_call: TRBJ2-2
v_call: TRBV19

cdr3_aa: CASSQQLDRGGEQYF
cdr3_nt: TGTGCCAGCAGCCAACAACTGGACAGGGGGGGCGAGCAGTACTTC
cdr3_length: 15
d_call: TRBD1
clone_size: .
j_call: TRBJ2-7
v_call: TRBV5-4

cdr3_aa: CASSPGLGGSYEQYF
cdr3_nt: TGTGCCAGCAGCCCCGGCTTGGGGGGCTCCTACGAGCAGTACTTC
cdr3_length: 15
d_call: .
clone_size: .
j_call: TRBJ2-7
v_call: TRBV11-3